The present TCR beta chain was sequenced within a study of human T cells and chemical hapten exposure (TCRdb year 2021). Some background on the complete study: For sensitization, 2% DPC in acetone was applied to a 2 cm by 2 cm area of upper inner arm skin. Weekly therapeutic DPC doses were additionally applied to the scalp of patients throughout the approximately 24-week study period. Patch testing was done on the upper back using Finn chambers containing 0.01% DPC, and results were scored after 6 days according to International Contact Dermatitis Research Group standards. The mostly female patient cohort included alopecia areata with under or over 50% scalp involvement, alopecia totalis and alopecia universalis. Libraries were pooled for sequencing, and variation in per-sample TCR yields was attributed mainly to small differences in library volumes within the pool. In alopecia patients, the study followed how the peripheral blood TCR repertoire changed in vivo over primary and secondary sensitization to diphenylcyclopropenone (DPC), a hapten. Blood samples were taken from patients before sensitization (week 0) and then at 2, 6 and about 24 weeks after DPC sensitization. Blood for TCR sequencing was provided by twenty-nine alopecia patients at one to four time points (pre-sensitization, 2, 6 and 24 weeks). Findings and caveats that apply to the study as a whole: No change with DPC sensitization was found in the number of TCRs above 1 in 1000 frequency, and no evidence of global repertoire structure alterations was found. Expanded TCRs formed significantly more large CDR3 similarity clusters than pre-sensitization or healthy control sets, consistent with antigen-driven responses. Repeated subsampling changed both the strength of the expansion versus patch-test correlation and the threshold at which the correlation became significant. Because all patients had alopecia, a presumed autoimmune disease, the immune response of the patients might differ from that of healthy individuals. Patch test score correlated positively with the number of PT1 expanded TCRs, reaching significance at thresholds 8, 16 and 32 but not at 4.

The library came from RACE. TCRdb lists the instrument as NextSeq 500. During library preparation, unique molecular identifiers were attached to individual cDNA molecules so that TCRs could be counted quantitatively and reproducibly. Both TCR alpha and TCR beta chains were sequenced from each blood RNA sample. The study's processing was this. Samples had a median of 95,638 TCRs, with a range from about 23,224 to 750,000. The Decombinator software suite was used to annotate the V, J and CDR3 of the TCR reads. To make PS versus PT1 abundance plots, every sample was subsampled to the same number of TCRs (28,000). TCRs were defined as expanded if absent before sensitization and observed at least eight times at the 2-week time point. TCRdb's own reprocessing of the public reads used fastp at Q25 and MiXCR and kept productive beta chains. Identical CDR3 protein sequences are pooled into one entry, listed with their most common genes and DNA. These V and J calls rely on TCRdb rather than the paper's analysis. Counted in this sample were around 180,000 distinct CDR3 sequences; about 31% of them appeared once. 2.9% of the sample lies in the top ten.

This clonotype has only a few counts. It lacks a known antigen. One base away there is no much larger clone; base qualities are not given. In the paper's terms, the time point label means: pre-sensitization, week 0. This specimen's treatment or condition label, per the study, means: therapeutic diphenylcyclopropenone sensitization with weekly scalp DPC. At each patch-test visit, blood was drawn before the patch test was applied. To be eligible, patients had to be aged 18 to 70, diagnosed with alopecia and judged suitable for DPC therapy, while pregnant patients were excluded. Total RNA was extracted from unfractionated whole blood that had been collected in Tempus Blood RNA tubes. The CDR3 measures 17 amino acids from cysteine to phenylalanine. The CDR3 DNA has 51 bases and is translated from base 1. The trim is 2 bases for V and 6 bases for J, with a gap of 20 bases between the germline ends. Based on the germline V gene, the CDR1 and CDR2 sequences are MNHNS and SASEGT.

The origin of this receptor is a woman aged 30 to 39 with alopecia areata. Some clones in this sample may be carry-over from other donors' samples. The specimen comprised whole blood, sampled in connection with sensitization to the hapten diphenylcyclopropenone (DPC). This chain is built from TRBV6-1 and TRBJ1-5, with the D segment identity uncertain. The CDR3 protein sequence reads: CASSEIEWEGMAQPQHF. DNA sequence: TGTGCCAGCAGTGAAATCGAATGGGAGGGAATGGCTCAGCCCCAGCATTTT.